The 29 T cell receptor beta chains below come from one sample, sequenced in a study of blood T cell repertoires in COVID-19. The table came from immunoSEQ multiplex PCR; TCRdb's copy has only in-frame clones and leaves some out. The table records 65,000 to 75,000 clones, around 75% of them present only once. The sequenced sample consisted of peripheral blood. These receptors originate from a man aged 65 to 79 with acute or convalescent COVID-19.

This clone was detected only once. The chain has TRBV28 and TRBJ2-3; 10 bases are a match to TRBD1. The V gene end was trimmed by 5 bases and the J gene end by 6 bases; junction bases not matched to a gene: 11. CDR3 length: 16 amino acids. CDR1 and CDR2 from the germline V gene are MDHEN and SYDVKM. DNA for the CDR3: TGTGCCAGCAGTCCTACGACAGGGGGCTATGCCGATACGCAGTATTTT. This codes for CASSPTTGGYADTQYF.

This clone was seen more than once but under ten times. The chain recombines TRBV7-9 with TRBJ2-7; 10 bases agree with TRBD1. The CDR3 contains 15 residues. The germline CDR1 and CDR2 sequences are SEHNR and FQNEAQ (reference sequence). J lost 4 bases, V lost 5 bases, and 8 bases had no gene match. The CDR3 DNA sequence: TGTGCCAGCAGCCTGTCCCGGGACAGGGGTTACGAGCAGTACTTC. Residues: CASSLSRDRGYEQYF.

This chain connects TRBV7-2 to TRBJ2-7; 8 positions match TRBD2. CDR3 size: 15 residues. Trimming took 5 bases from V and 2 from J; bases not matched to a gene: 8. Germline V gene lookup returns CDR1 SGHTA and CDR2 FQGNSA. The CDR3, as DNA: TGTGCCAGCAGCCCCTGGGCGGGAGGAACCTACGAGCAGTACTTC. Protein: CASSPWAGGTYEQYF.

This sequence joins TRBV29-1 and TRBJ2-3, with D maybe TRBD2 (6 bases). The CDR3 runs to 15 residues. The V end was cut by 3 bases, the J end by 1 base, with 14 bases between. From germline, CDR1 is SQVTM and CDR2 ANQGSEA. The CDR3 reads CSVEPTSLRTDTQYF. DNA for the CDR3: TGCAGCGTTGAGCCGACTAGTCTGCGCACAGATACGCAGTATTTT.

This clone has a handful of counts. The chain uses TRBV14 and TRBJ1-1; D may be TRBD1 (5 bases). Per the germline V gene, CDR1 is SGHDN and CDR2 is FVKESK. The CDR3 covers 11 residues. V was cut by 6 bases and J by 4 bases, with 6 bases left in between. CDR3 region: CASRGVTEAFF. The CDR3 coding sequence is TGTGCCAGCAGAGGGGTCACTGAAGCTTTCTTT.

This clone showed up just a few times. The chain uses TRBV25-1 and TRBJ2-3, with D uncertain. V was trimmed by 7 bases and J by 6 bases, leaving 20 bases between them. Germline CDR1 and CDR2: MGHDK and SYGVNS. This CDR3 spans 15 amino acids. CDR3 sequence reads: CASNLGYGLVDTQYF. CDR3 nucleotides: TGTGCCAGCAACCTAGGCTACGGCCTGGTGGATACGCAGTATTTT. The whole variable domain, filled in from reference TRBV25-1 and TRBJ2-3, reads EADIYQTPRYLVIGTGKKITLECSQTMGHDKMYWYQQDPGMELHLIHYSYGVNSTEKGDLSSESTVSRIRTEHFPLTLESARPSHTSQYLCASNLGYGLVDTQYFGPGTRLTVL.

This chain joins TRBV9 and TRBJ1-3; no clear D gene. CDR1 is SGDLS, CDR2 YYNGEE, per germline. V was cut by 3 bases and J by 4 bases, with 11 bases left in between. The CDR3 has 14 amino acids. DNA for the CDR3: TGTGCCAGCAGCGGGCCCTTGGCAGGAAACACCATATATTTT. Its translation: CASSGPLAGNTIYF.

This clone was found once. The rearrangement links TRBV5-1 to TRBJ2-3, with 14 bases aligning to TRBD2. The CDR3 contains 16 residues. V dropped 3 bases and J dropped 4; count of bases not matched to a gene: 4. CDR1 is SGHRS and CDR2 is YFSETQ in the germline V gene. In nucleotides, the CDR3 is TGCGCCAGCAGCTCGGGGACTAGCGGGAGTTCAGATACGCAGTATTTT. Protein: CASSSGTSGSSDTQYF.

The V call is TRBV7-3, the J call TRBJ2-3, with TRBD2 identical over 9 bases. The germline V gene encodes CDR1 SGHTA and CDR2 FQGTGA. The V segment lost 4 bases and the J segment 2 bases; nucleotides outside the gene matches: 4. The CDR3 totals 15 residues. CDR3 protein: CASSWGLAVTDTQYF. CDR3 in DNA: TGTGCCAGCAGCTGGGGACTAGCCGTCACAGATACGCAGTATTTT.

The chain is built from TRBV5-6 and TRBJ2-1; D unresolved. V was cut by 0 bases and J by 0 bases, with 7 bases left in between. CDR1 is SGHDT and CDR2 is YYEEEE in the germline V gene. The CDR3 contains 15 residues. CDR3 region: CASSLVVSSYNEQFF. The CDR3 DNA follows: TGTGCCAGCAGCTTGGTAGTTAGCTCCTACAATGAGCAGTTCTTC.

The V gene is TRBV3-1 (or the pseudogene TRBV3-2), the J gene TRBJ2-1, with 9 bases fitting TRBD2. V lost 6 bases to trimming and J lost 8 bases; unmatched junction nucleotides: 11. The CDR3 runs to 15 residues. CDR1 is LGHDT, CDR2 YNNKEL, per germline (reference sequence). The CDR3 region is CASSRGRAGADEQFF. The CDR3 DNA sequence: TGTGCCAGCAGTCGCGGGAGGGCCGGAGCGGATGAGCAGTTCTTC.

V usage is TRBV6-5 and J usage is TRBJ2-5, with D perhaps TRBD1 (5 bases). Germline CDR1 reads MNHEY; CDR2 reads SVGAGI. This CDR3 has 13 residues. V was pared by 6 bases and J by 4 bases, with 12 bases between. CDR3 in DNA: TGTGCCAGCAGACCCCCAGGGTTAGAGACCCAGTACTTC. This encodes CASRPPGLETQYF.

The rearrangement links TRBV19 to TRBJ2-7; 7 nucleotides agree with TRBD1. Looked up from germline, CDR1 is LNHDA and CDR2 is SQIVND (reference sequence). This CDR3 contains 14 residues. J lost 2 bases, V lost 1 base, and 2 bases had no gene match. This chain's CDR3 is CASSIGQGAYEQYF. The CDR3 DNA reads TGTGCCAGTAGTATAGGTCAGGGGGCCTACGAGCAGTACTTC. The full variable domain, completed using reference TRBV19 and TRBJ2-7, is DGGITQSPKYLFRKEGQNVTLSCEQNLNHDAMYWYRQDPGQGLRLIYYSQIVNDFQKGDIAEGYSVSREKKESFPLTVTSAQKNPTAFYLCASSIGQGAYEQYFGPGTRLTVT.

V gene TRBV9 combines with J gene TRBJ2-2, with TRBD2 matching over 10 bases. The germline V gene has CDR1 SGDLS and CDR2 YYNGEE. Trimming at V came to 0 bases and at J to 8 bases, leaving 7 bases not matched to a gene. This CDR3 spans 16 amino acids. In DNA form, the CDR3 reads TGTGCCAGCAGCGTAGTCCTAGCGGGAGTGTCGGGGGAGCTGTTTTTT. Translating gives CASSVVLAGVSGELFF.

The chain joins TRBV18 to TRBJ1-4; D ambiguous. CDR3 length: 15 residues. Germline-derived CDR1 and CDR2 are KGHSH and LQKENI. V was pared by 3 bases and J by 8 bases, with 16 bases between. The CDR3 loop is CASSPRELLGEKLFF. The CDR3 DNA follows: TGTGCCAGCTCACCTCGGGAGTTGCTGGGGGAAAAACTGTTTTTT.

The chain couples TRBV19 to TRBJ2-6; D gene ambiguous. Germline V gene lookup returns CDR1 LNHDA and CDR2 SQIVND (reference sequence). This CDR3 spans 15 amino acids. Trimming cost V 5 bases and J 2 bases, with 10 bases left between them. In DNA form, the CDR3 reads TGTGCCAGTAGTCTTACAGTAGCTGGGGCCAACGTCCTGACTTTC. Protein: CASSLTVAGANVLTF. The variable domain in full, with the rest retrieved from reference TRBV19 and TRBJ2-6, is DGGITQSPKYLFRKEGQNVTLSCEQNLNHDAMYWYRQDPGQGLRLIYYSQIVNDFQKGDIAEGYSVSREKKESFPLTVTSAQKNPTAFYLCASSLTVAGANVLTFGAGSRLTVL.

The chain carries TRBV6-5 and TRBJ1-1; D may be TRBD1 (5 bases). CDR3 length: 13 residues. The V end was cut by 7 bases, the J end by 1 base, with 10 bases between. In germline, CDR1 is MNHEY, CDR2 SVGAGI. The CDR3 loop reads CASKGQGNTEAFF. The CDR3 DNA is TGTGCCAGCAAGGGGCAGGGGAACACTGAAGCTTTCTTT.

The genes are TRBV4-2 and TRBJ2-1; D perhaps matches TRBD2 (5 bases). The CDR3 loop spans 15 amino acids. Germline CDR1 is LGHNA and CDR2 is YNFKEQ. The V end was cut by 0 bases, the J end by 2 bases, with 8 bases between. This chain's CDR3 is CASSQETAAYNEQFF. DNA of the CDR3: TGTGCCAGCAGCCAAGAAACAGCGGCCTACAATGAGCAGTTCTTC.

The chain employs TRBV7-2 and TRBJ2-1; 7 nucleotides align to TRBD2. CDR3 length equals 15 residues. Looked up from germline, CDR1 is SGHTA and CDR2 is FQGNSA. The V gene end was trimmed by 8 bases and the J gene end by 1 base; junction bases not matched to a gene: 8. The CDR3 reads CASGPVSGSYNEQFF. Here the CDR3 DNA reads TGTGCCAGCGGACCGGTTAGCGGGTCCTACAATGAGCAGTTCTTC.

This clone has a handful of counts. The chain uses TRBV5-3 and TRBJ2-1, with TRBD2 matching over 9 bases. TRBV5-3 is labeled an ORF, and its function is uncertain. The CDR3 is 16 residues long. V shed 2 bases, J shed 8 bases, and the junction held 11 bases outside the gene matches. CDR3 in amino acids: CARSFSLYCGRDEQFF. The CDR3, as DNA: TGTGCCAGAAGCTTCTCCCTCTACTGCGGGAGGGATGAGCAGTTCTTC.

This clone was seen only once. The chain has TRBV20-1 and TRBJ2-1; 14 bases match TRBD2. This CDR3 spans 17 amino acids. From germline, CDR1 is DFQATT and CDR2 SNEGSKA (reference sequence). The V and J ends lost 3 bases and 8 bases, in that order; junction bases with no gene match: 12. In DNA, the CDR3 is TGCAGTGCTAGTGGGAGGGGGACTAGCGGGAGTTTTTATGAGCAGTTCTTC. Translating it yields CSASGRGTSGSFYEQFF.

This clone was detected only once. The chain combines TRBV28 with TRBJ1-1; 10 bases fit TRBD1. There are 15 residues in the CDR3. Germline loops: CDR1 MDHEN, CDR2 SYDVKM. J was trimmed by 2 bases and V by 3 bases; bases with no gene match: 3. CDR3 sequence (DNA): TGTGCCAGCAGTTTGTGGGACAGGGGCAACACTGAAGCTTTCTTT. It translates to CASSLWDRGNTEAFF. Based on the CDR3 plus reference TRBV28 and TRBJ1-1, the full variable domain is DVKVTQSSRYLVKRTGEKVFLECVQDMDHENMFWYRQDPGLGLRLIYFSYDVKMKEKGDIPEGYSVSREKKERFSLILESASTNQTSMYLCASSLWDRGNTEAFFGQGTRLTVV.

V is TRBV24-1 and J is TRBJ2-7; maybe TRBD2 (6 bases). Trimming left V 9 bases short and J 5 bases short, with 16 bases between. The CDR3 runs 13 residues. Per the germline V gene, CDR1 is KGHDR and CDR2 is SFDVKD. The CDR3 sequence: CATGVTGTHEQYF. In DNA, the CDR3 is TGTGCCACCGGGGTTACCGGGACTCACGAGCAGTACTTC.

This rearrangement joins TRBV7-2 to TRBJ2-7; 12 positions match TRBD2. CDR3 length: 16 amino acids. Germline V gives CDR1 SGHTA, CDR2 FQGNSA. J lost 2 bases, V lost 4 bases, and 6 bases had no gene match. CDR3 DNA sequence: TGTGCCAGCAGCTCCTCCTCTAGCGGGAGGGCCTACGAGCAGTACTTC. Its translation is CASSSSSSGRAYEQYF.

Written as DNA, the CDR3 is TGTGCCAGCAGCTTGGACGGGAGCTACAATGAGCAGTTCTTC. Encoded protein: CASSLDGSYNEQFF. The genes are TRBV7-6 and TRBJ2-1; a weak D match, TRBD2 (6 bases). Trimming stripped 3 bases from V and 3 bases from J, with 9 bases between. This CDR3 comprises 14 residues. CDR1 is SGHVS, CDR2 FNYEAQ, per germline.

The J gene is TRBJ1-2, the V gene TRBV7-2; TRBD1 aligns across 7 bases. CDR3 length equals 12 residues. CDR1 is SGHTA, CDR2 FQGNSA, per germline. In DNA, the CDR3 is TGTGCAGGAGGAGGGGGCGCGAGGAGCTACACCTTC. Its protein is CAGGGGARSYTF.

The V call is TRBV28, the J call TRBJ1-1, with D possibly TRBD1 on 6 matching bases. Looked up from germline, CDR1 is MDHEN and CDR2 is SYDVKM. Trimming left V 1 base short and J 6 bases short, with 21 bases between. The CDR3 length is 17 residues. CDR3 sequence reads: CASSLLNMGGRNSEAFF. DNA of the CDR3: TGTGCCAGCAGTTTATTAAACATGGGGGGGCGCAATTCTGAAGCTTTCTTT.

This sequence joins TRBV28 and TRBJ2-1; D possibly corresponds to TRBD2 (5 bases). The CDR3 runs to 14 residues. V lost 6 bases, J lost 6 bases, and 15 bases lay in between. Germline loops: CDR1 MDHEN, CDR2 SYDVKM. CDR3 in DNA: TGTGCCAGCAGCTCCAGCGGCGGGCTCAATGAGCAGTTCTTC. Translating gives CASSSSGGLNEQFF.

The chain joins TRBV6-5 to TRBJ1-4, with D maybe TRBD1 (5 bases). Germline V gene data show CDR1 as MNHEY and CDR2 as SVGAGI. Trimming cost V 2 bases and J 8 bases, with 12 bases left between them. This CDR3 is built from 14 residues. The chain's CDR3 is CASSYGTAGEKLFF. Here the CDR3 DNA reads TGTGCCAGCAGTTACGGGACGGCGGGGGAAAAACTGTTTTTT.